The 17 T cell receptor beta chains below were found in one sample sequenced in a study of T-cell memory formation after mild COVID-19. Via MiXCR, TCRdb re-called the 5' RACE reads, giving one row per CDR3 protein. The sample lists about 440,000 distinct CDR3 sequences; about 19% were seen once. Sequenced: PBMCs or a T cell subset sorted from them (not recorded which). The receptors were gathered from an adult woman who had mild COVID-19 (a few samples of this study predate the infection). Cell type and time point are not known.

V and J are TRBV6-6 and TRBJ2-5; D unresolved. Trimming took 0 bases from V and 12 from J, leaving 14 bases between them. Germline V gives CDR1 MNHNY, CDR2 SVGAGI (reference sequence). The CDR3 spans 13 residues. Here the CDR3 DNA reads TGTGCCAGCAGTTACTCAGATATAGGCCCGAAGTACTTC. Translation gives CASSYSDIGPKYF.

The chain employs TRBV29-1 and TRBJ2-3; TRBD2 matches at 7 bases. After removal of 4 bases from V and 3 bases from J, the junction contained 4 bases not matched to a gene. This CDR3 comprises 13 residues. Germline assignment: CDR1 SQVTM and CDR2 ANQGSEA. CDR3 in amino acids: CSVGAGTTDTQYF. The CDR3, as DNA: TGCAGCGTTGGAGCGGGAACAACAGATACGCAGTATTTT.

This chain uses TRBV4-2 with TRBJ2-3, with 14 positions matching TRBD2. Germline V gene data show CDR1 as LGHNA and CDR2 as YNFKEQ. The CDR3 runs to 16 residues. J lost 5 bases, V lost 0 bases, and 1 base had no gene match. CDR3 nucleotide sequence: TGTGCCAGCAGCCAAGACGGGACTAGCGGGGGAGATACGCAGTATTTT. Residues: CASSQDGTSGGDTQYF.

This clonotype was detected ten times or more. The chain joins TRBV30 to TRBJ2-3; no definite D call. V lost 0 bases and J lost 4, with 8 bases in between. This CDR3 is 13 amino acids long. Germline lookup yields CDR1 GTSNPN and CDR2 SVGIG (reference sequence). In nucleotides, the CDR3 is TGTGCCTGGAGTGTACGTCGGGCAGATACGCAGTATTTT. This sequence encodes CAWSVRRADTQYF.

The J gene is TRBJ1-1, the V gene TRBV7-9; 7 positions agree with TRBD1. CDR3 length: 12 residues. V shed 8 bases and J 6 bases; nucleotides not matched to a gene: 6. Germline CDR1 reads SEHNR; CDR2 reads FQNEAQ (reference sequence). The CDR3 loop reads CASQTGIAEAFF. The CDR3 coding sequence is TGTGCCAGCCAGACAGGGATTGCTGAAGCTTTCTTT. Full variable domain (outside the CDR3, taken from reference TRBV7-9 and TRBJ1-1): DTGVSQNPRHKITKRGQNVTFRCDPISEHNRLYWYRQTLGQGPEFLTYFQNEAQLEKSRLLSDRFSAERPKGSFSTLEIQRTEQGDSAMYLCASQTGIAEAFFGQGTRLTVV.

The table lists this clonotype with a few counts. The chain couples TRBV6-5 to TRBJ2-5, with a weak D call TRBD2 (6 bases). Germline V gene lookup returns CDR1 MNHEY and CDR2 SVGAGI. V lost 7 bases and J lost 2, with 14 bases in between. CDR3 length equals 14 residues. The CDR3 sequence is CASTRSGDQETQYF. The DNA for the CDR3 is TGTGCCAGCACCCGTAGCGGAGATCAAGAGACCCAGTACTTC.

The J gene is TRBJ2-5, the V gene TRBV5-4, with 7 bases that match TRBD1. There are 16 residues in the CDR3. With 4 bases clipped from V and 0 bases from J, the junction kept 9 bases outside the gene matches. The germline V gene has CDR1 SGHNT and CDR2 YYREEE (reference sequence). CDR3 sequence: CASSVGQQVYQETQYF. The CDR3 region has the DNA TGTGCCAGCAGCGTGGGACAGCAAGTGTACCAAGAGACCCAGTACTTC.

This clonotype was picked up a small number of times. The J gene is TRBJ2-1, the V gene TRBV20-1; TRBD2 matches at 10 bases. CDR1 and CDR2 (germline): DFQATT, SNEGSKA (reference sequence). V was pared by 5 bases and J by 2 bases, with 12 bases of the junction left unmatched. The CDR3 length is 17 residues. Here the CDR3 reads CSARNQLAGVPYNEQFF. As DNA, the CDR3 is TGCAGTGCTCGTAACCAGCTAGCGGGAGTACCCTACAATGAGCAGTTCTTC.

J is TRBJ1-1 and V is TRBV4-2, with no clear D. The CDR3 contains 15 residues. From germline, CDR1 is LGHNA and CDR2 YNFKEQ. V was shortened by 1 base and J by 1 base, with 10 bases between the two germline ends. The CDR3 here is CASSQVSGQNTEAFF. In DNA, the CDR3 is TGTGCCAGCAGCCAAGTCAGTGGCCAGAACACTGAAGCTTTCTTT.

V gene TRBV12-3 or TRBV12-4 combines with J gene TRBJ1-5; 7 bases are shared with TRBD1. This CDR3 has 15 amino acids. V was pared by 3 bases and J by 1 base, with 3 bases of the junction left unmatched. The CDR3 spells CASSLFRGSNQPQHF. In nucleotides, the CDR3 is TGTGCCAGCAGTTTGTTCAGGGGGAGCAATCAGCCCCAGCATTTT.

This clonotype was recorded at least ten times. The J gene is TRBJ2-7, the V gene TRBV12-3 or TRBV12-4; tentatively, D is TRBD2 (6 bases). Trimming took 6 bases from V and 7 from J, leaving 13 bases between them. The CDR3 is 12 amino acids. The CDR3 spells CASSPSRGEQYF. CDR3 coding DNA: TGTGCCAGCAGCCCATCCCGGGGGGAGCAGTACTTC.

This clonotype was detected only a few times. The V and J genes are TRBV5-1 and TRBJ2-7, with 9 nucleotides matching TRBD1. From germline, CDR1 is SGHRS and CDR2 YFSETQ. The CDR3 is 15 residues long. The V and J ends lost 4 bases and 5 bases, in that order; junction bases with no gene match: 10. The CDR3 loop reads CASSLAGTGTHEQYF. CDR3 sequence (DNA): TGCGCCAGCAGCCTCGCCGGGACAGGGACCCACGAGCAGTACTTC.

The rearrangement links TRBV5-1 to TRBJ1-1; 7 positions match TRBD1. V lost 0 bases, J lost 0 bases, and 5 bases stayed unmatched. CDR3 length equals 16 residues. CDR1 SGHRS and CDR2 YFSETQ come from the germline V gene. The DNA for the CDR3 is TGCGCCAGCAGCTTGGCTACGGGACAGATGAACACTGAAGCTTTCTTT. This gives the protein CASSLATGQMNTEAFF.

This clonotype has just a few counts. Written as DNA, the CDR3 is TGTGCCAGCAGTGAACCCGCCTCGAGCTCCTACGAGCAGTACTTC. Encoded protein: CASSEPASSSYEQYF. The chain links TRBV6-1 to TRBJ2-7, with D unresolved. The CDR3 sequence is 15 residues long. Trimming removed 2 bases at V and 0 bases at J, with 11 bases between. In germline, CDR1 is MNHNS, CDR2 SASEGT.

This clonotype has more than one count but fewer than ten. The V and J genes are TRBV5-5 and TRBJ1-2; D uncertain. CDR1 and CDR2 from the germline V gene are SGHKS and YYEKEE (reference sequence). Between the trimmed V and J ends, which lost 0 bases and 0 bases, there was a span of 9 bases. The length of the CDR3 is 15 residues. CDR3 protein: CASSLAPGANYGYTF. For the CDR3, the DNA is TGTGCCAGCAGCTTGGCCCCTGGGGCTAACTATGGCTACACCTTC.

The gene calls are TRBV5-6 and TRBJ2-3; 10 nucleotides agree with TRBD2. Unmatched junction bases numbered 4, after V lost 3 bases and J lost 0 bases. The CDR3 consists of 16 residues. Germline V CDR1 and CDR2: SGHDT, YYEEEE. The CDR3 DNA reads TGTGCCAGCAGCTGGGGAGCGGGAGGGAGCACAGATACGCAGTATTTT. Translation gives CASSWGAGGSTDTQYF.

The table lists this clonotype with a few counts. The CDR3 DNA reads as TGTGCCAGCAGCCAAGCTCCGGCTGAAGCTTTCTTT. This gives the protein CASSQAPAEAFF. The chain uses TRBV4-2 and TRBJ1-1; D not certain. The CDR3 contains 12 residues. V was cut by 1 base and J by 6 bases, with 6 bases left in between. Germline V gene sequence: CDR1 LGHNA, CDR2 YNFKEQ.